These 26 T cell receptor beta chains share one sample of origin, sequenced in a study of cytomegalovirus exposure and HLA in healthy donors. The PCR ran on 60 Vbeta and 13 Jbeta primers. The assay was immunoSEQ multiplex PCR, and TCRdb's table has in-frame clones only and misses some. The table lists 100,000 to 150,000 clones, 70% to 85% of them singletons. Sequencing was carried out using PBMCs. These receptors all stem from a male donor in good health and CMV-seropositive.

This chain uses TRBV19 with TRBJ1-1; 8 bases line up with TRBD1. Germline assignment: CDR1 LNHDA and CDR2 SQIVND (reference sequence). The CDR3 is 14 amino acids. Trimming took 5 bases from V and 4 from J; bases not matched to a gene: 6. The CDR3 DNA follows: TGTGCCAGTAGTCAGGGGGCGAGGGGCACTGAAGCTTTCTTT. Amino acids: CASSQGARGTEAFF.

The chain joins TRBV29-1 to TRBJ2-1, with a possible D match to TRBD2 (5 bases). CDR1 and CDR2 (germline): SQVTM, ANQGSEA. This CDR3 region has 12 residues. The germline V and J ends were trimmed by 6 bases and 6 bases, with 12 bases remaining between them. The CDR3 loop is CSVRTPANEQFF. The CDR3 bases are TGCAGCGTCAGGACTCCGGCCAATGAGCAGTTCTTC.

The V and J genes are TRBV28 and TRBJ1-4; 7 positions agree with TRBD1. Germline V CDR1 and CDR2: MDHEN, SYDVKM. The ends lost 6 bases at V and 6 bases at J; junction bases unmatched: 10. This CDR3 comprises 15 residues. The CDR3 sequence: CASSNLPTGYEKLFF. The DNA for the CDR3 is TGTGCCAGCAGCAATCTCCCGACAGGGTATGAAAAACTGTTTTTT. Using reference TRBV28 and TRBJ1-4 for the parts outside the CDR3, the full variable domain is DVKVTQSSRYLVKRTGEKVFLECVQDMDHENMFWYRQDPGLGLRLIYFSYDVKMKEKGDIPEGYSVSREKKERFSLILESASTNQTSMYLCASSNLPTGYEKLFFGSGTQLSVL.

This chain connects TRBV5-6 to TRBJ1-3; 7 nucleotides align to TRBD1. The V segment lost 4 bases and the J segment 4 bases; nucleotides outside the gene matches: 2. Germline CDR1 and CDR2: SGHDT and YYEEEE. The CDR3 extends over 13 amino acids. The CDR3 region is CASSLDRGNTIYF. CDR3 nucleotide sequence: TGTGCCAGCAGCCTGGACAGGGGAAACACCATATATTTT.

This chain links TRBV7-9 with TRBJ1-1; weak D call: TRBD1 (6 bases). This CDR3 has 14 amino acids. Germline CDR1 is SEHNR and CDR2 is FQNEAQ (reference sequence). Trimming pared 5 bases from V and 4 bases from J, leaving 14 bases between. CDR3 bases: TGTGCCAGCAGCCGAACGCAAGGGGGCACTGAAGCTTTCTTT. As protein: CASSRTQGGTEAFF.

The CDR3 spells CASSLPGYGYTF. The CDR3 nucleotides are TGTGCCAGCAGCTTGCCAGGGTATGGCTACACCTTC. This chain links TRBV7-3 with TRBJ1-2; D is possibly TRBD1 (5 bases). V lost 3 bases, J lost 5 bases, and 7 bases lay in between. Germline loops: CDR1 SGHTA, CDR2 FQGTGA. The CDR3 sequence is 12 residues long.

The genes are TRBV29-1 and TRBJ1-5; TRBD1 agrees at 11 bases. The CDR3 covers 13 residues. CDR1 and CDR2 from the germline V gene are SQVTM and ANQGSEA. After removal of 6 bases from V and 5 bases from J, the junction contained 3 bases not matched to a gene. The CDR3 loop reads CSVGDRGDQPQHF. In DNA, the CDR3 is TGCAGCGTCGGGGACAGGGGGGATCAGCCCCAGCATTTT.

The genes are TRBV5-1 and TRBJ2-5; D is possibly TRBD2 (6 bases). Near its end, the DNA agrees better with TRBJ2-7, so the J call may be wrong. The CDR3 runs 15 residues. Germline V gene data show CDR1 as SGHRS and CDR2 as YFSETQ. The CDR3 coding sequence is TGCGCCAGCAGCTTGGAAGTGGGGGGAGACTACGAGCAGTACTTC. Translating gives CASSLEVGGDYEQYF.

The gene calls are TRBV11-2 and TRBJ2-3, with 7 positions matching TRBD2. J lost 3 bases, V lost 1 base, and 7 bases had no gene match. Germline CDR1 reads SGHAT; CDR2 reads FQNNGV. The CDR3 has 16 residues. The CDR3 region is CASSLVERDGTDTQYF. In nucleotides, the CDR3 is TGTGCCAGCAGCTTAGTCGAGCGGGATGGGACAGATACGCAGTATTTT.

The chain links TRBV21-1 to TRBJ1-3; TRBD1, the table's D call, lacks a check against the DNA. TRBV21-1 is classified as a pseudogene. The CDR3 consists of 17 residues. CDR3 amino acids: CASSKAHRGDSGNTIYF. Written as DNA, the CDR3 is TGTGCCAGCAGCAAAGCACACAGGGGGGACTCTGGAAACACCATATATTTT.

Concerning this clone itself: An end of the junction does not agree with germline; a read error may underlie this. The genes are TRBV7-9 and TRBJ2-4; D could derive from TRBD1 or TRBD2 (6 bases each). This CDR3 contains 15 residues. Germline CDR1 is SEHNR and CDR2 is FQNEAQ (reference sequence). The CDR3 here is CSSSLGGRAKNIQYF. The CDR3 DNA reads as TGTTCCAGCAGCTTAGGGGGGAGGGCCAAAAACATTCAGTACTTC.

This sequence joins TRBV21-1 and TRBJ2-3; TRBD2 is the table's D call, not checked against the DNA. TRBV21-1 is flagged as a pseudogene. The CDR3 has 17 amino acids. The CDR3 loop is CASSAKRRTPSTDTQYF. The CDR3 coding sequence is TGTGCCAGCAGCGCAAAGCGGAGGACTCCGAGCACAGATACGCAGTATTTT.

V and J are TRBV5-1 and TRBJ2-7; TRBD2 matches at 7 bases. Germline CDR1 is SGHRS and CDR2 is YFSETQ. With V trimmed by 2 bases and J by 4 bases, 15 bases remained unmatched. The CDR3 is made up of 17 amino acids. CDR3 residues: CASSFPPGRGLEYEQYF. CDR3 sequence (DNA): TGCGCCAGCAGCTTCCCTCCTGGGAGGGGACTCGAGTACGAGCAGTACTTC.

The chain is built from TRBV29-1 and TRBJ1-2; D ambiguous. Germline values: CDR1 SQVTM, CDR2 ANQGSEA. V was trimmed by 2 bases and J by 8 bases, leaving 12 bases between them. This CDR3 region has 12 residues. The CDR3 reads CSVERREWGYTF. DNA for the CDR3: TGCAGCGTTGAACGACGGGAGTGGGGCTACACCTTC.

The rearrangement joins TRBV6-6 to TRBJ1-2; 9 bases map to TRBD1. The CDR3 runs to 16 residues. Trimming took 0 bases from V and 4 from J; bases not matched to a gene: 6. Per germline, CDR1 MNHNY and CDR2 SVGAGI (reference sequence). The CDR3, as DNA: TGTGCCAGCAGTTACTCAGGGACAGGGCTAGGCTATGGCTACACCTTC. As protein: CASSYSGTGLGYGYTF.

The rearrangement uses TRBV2 and TRBJ2-2; weak D call: TRBD1 (5 bases). Deletions cut 0 bases from V and 6 bases from J, with 11 bases between. Germline lookup yields CDR1 SNHLY and CDR2 FYNNEI. The CDR3 is 15 amino acids. CDR3 in amino acids: CASSEAVTVPGELFF. The CDR3 DNA reads TGTGCCAGCAGTGAAGCTGTGACAGTTCCCGGGGAGCTGTTTTTT.

This clone was seen only once. The chain combines TRBV28 with TRBJ2-3; the match to TRBD2 covers 13 bases. CDR1 is MDHEN, CDR2 SYDVKM, per germline. The CDR3 contains 17 residues. V trimming: 4 bases; J trimming: 6 bases; junction bases outside the gene matches: 10. The DNA of the CDR3 is TGTGCCAGCAGTTCACTCGGACTAGCGGGAGCCGGGGATACGCAGTATTTT. It codes for CASSSLGLAGAGDTQYF.

The chain has TRBV30 and TRBJ1-2; no firm D call. CDR3 size: 14 residues. Per germline, CDR1 GTSNPN and CDR2 SVGIG (reference sequence). V was pared by 3 bases and J by 5 bases, with 16 bases between. This chain's CDR3 is CAWRNALLVYGYTF. The CDR3 bases are TGTGCCTGGAGAAACGCTTTGCTAGTATATGGCTACACCTTC.

About this clone: The junction does not match germline at one end; this may be a read error. In DNA form, the CDR3 reads TGTGCCAGCAGCTTGGAGGCGGGAGGATTAGATACGCAATATTTT. Translated: CASSLEAGGLDTQYF. The V and J genes are TRBV5-4 and TRBJ2-3; TRBD2 matches 8 bases. Germline V CDR1 and CDR2: SGHNT, YYREEE (reference sequence). CDR3 length equals 15 residues.

The chain is built from TRBV11-2 and TRBJ2-2; TRBD2 might be the D (7 bases). Trimming cost V 0 bases and J 4 bases, with 9 bases left between them. The length of the CDR3 is 15 residues. Per the germline V gene, CDR1 is SGHAT and CDR2 is FQNNGV. The DNA for the CDR3 is TGTGCCAGCAGCTTAGACGGGGGGCCCACCGGGGAGCTGTTTTTT. Amino acid sequence: CASSLDGGPTGELFF.

With regard to this clone: At one boundary the junction diverges from the germline segment, which might be a read error. J is TRBJ1-5 and V is TRBV7-9; perhaps TRBD1 as D (6 bases). CDR3 size: 16 residues. From germline, CDR1 is SEHNR and CDR2 FQNEAQ (reference sequence). CDR3 loop: CSSSSSGEPSNQPQHF. The CDR3 DNA follows: TGTTCCAGCAGCTCCTCAGGGGAACCTAGCAATCAGCCCCAGCATTTT.

The V call is TRBV2, the J call TRBJ2-2, with D tentatively TRBD2 (6 bases). Germline V gene data show CDR1 as SNHLY and CDR2 as FYNNEI. Trimming cost V 3 bases and J 5 bases, with 13 bases left between them. The CDR3 is made up of 15 amino acids. CDR3 coding DNA: TGTGCCAGCAGTGATTTGGCGGGGAAGACCGGGGAGCTGTTTTTT. Translation gives CASSDLAGKTGELFF. Full variable domain (remainder filled in from reference TRBV2 and TRBJ2-2): EPEVTQTPSHQVTQMGQEVILRCVPISNHLYFYWYRQILGQKVEFLVSFYNNEISEKSEIFDDQFSVERPDGSNFTLKIRSTKLEDSAMYFCASSDLAGKTGELFFGEGSRLTVL.

The rearrangement uses TRBV7-9 and TRBJ2-7; D unresolved. V lost 0 bases, J lost 2 bases, and 11 bases lay in between. Germline CDR1 is SEHNR and CDR2 is FQNEAQ (reference sequence). This CDR3 has 15 amino acids. This CDR3 is CASSLAGSQPYEQYF. The CDR3 nucleotides are TGTGCCAGCAGCTTAGCTGGTAGCCAACCCTACGAGCAGTACTTC. Drawing the rest from reference TRBV7-9 and TRBJ2-7, the complete variable domain is DTGVSQNPRHKITKRGQNVTFRCDPISEHNRLYWYRQTLGQGPEFLTYFQNEAQLEKSRLLSDRFSAERPKGSFSTLEIQRTEQGDSAMYLCASSLAGSQPYEQYFGPGTRLTVT.

This clone was seen a few times. V and J are TRBV2 and TRBJ2-6; D possibly corresponds to TRBD2 (5 bases). Per germline, CDR1 SNHLY and CDR2 FYNNEI. The V and J ends lost 3 bases and 2 bases respectively, with 8 bases between them. The CDR3 extends over 15 amino acids. CDR3 in amino acids: CASSEAGPGANVLTF. DNA of the CDR3: TGTGCCAGCAGTGAGGCGGGCCCTGGGGCCAACGTCCTGACTTTC.

The chain combines TRBV5-1 with TRBJ2-3; tentatively, D is TRBD1 (6 bases). The CDR3 contains 15 residues. The germline V and J ends were trimmed by 0 bases and 6 bases, with 14 bases remaining between them. CDR1 is SGHRS and CDR2 is YFSETQ in the germline V gene. CDR3 nucleotides: TGCGCCAGCAGCTTGGGGGGACAACAAGGGGATACGCAGTATTTT. This sequence encodes CASSLGGQQGDTQYF.

This chain joins TRBV9 and TRBJ2-1; the D is unclear. V dropped 2 bases and J dropped 6 bases, with 12 bases sitting between them. The CDR3 length is 14 residues. In germline, CDR1 is SGDLS, CDR2 YYNGEE. CDR3 bases: TGTGCCAGCAGCGTCCAGAGCGTGGCCAATGAGCAGTTCTTC. Translating it yields CASSVQSVANEQFF.